This T cell receptor beta chain was obtained from a study of shared clonotypes between healthy human individuals. For the study at large: Plates per donor: three CD4 naive, three CD4 memory, two CD8 naive, one CD8 memory.

This clone was counted a single time. Libraries were prepared by immunoSEQ multiplex PCR; TCRdb keeps only in-frame clonotypes and omits some of them. The sample lists about 2.4 million clones; roughly 93% were seen once. The receptor was derived from a man in his late teens or twenties in good health. Some clones in this sample may be carry-over from other donors' samples. The sample was naive CD4+ T cells from PBMCs. Sample subset: CD45RA+ positively selected.

CDR3 sequence: CASNPELNTEAFF. The CDR3 DNA follows: TGTGCCAGCAACCCAGAATTGAACACTGAAGCTTTCTTT. The rearrangement joins TRBV2 to TRBJ1-1, with D unresolved. Trimming removed 7 bases at V and 0 bases at J, with 9 bases between. CDR3 length equals 13 residues. Germline V gene lookup returns CDR1 SNHLY and CDR2 FYNNEI.